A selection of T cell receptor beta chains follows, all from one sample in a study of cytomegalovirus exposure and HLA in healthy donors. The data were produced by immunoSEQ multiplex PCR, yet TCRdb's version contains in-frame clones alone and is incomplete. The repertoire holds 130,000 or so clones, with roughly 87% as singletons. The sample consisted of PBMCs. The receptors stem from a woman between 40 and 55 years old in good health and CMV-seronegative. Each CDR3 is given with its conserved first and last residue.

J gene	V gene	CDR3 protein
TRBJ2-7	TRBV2	CASSELAGGREQYF
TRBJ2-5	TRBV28	CASRSTGTGGQETQYF
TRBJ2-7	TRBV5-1	CASSFLAEGYEQYF
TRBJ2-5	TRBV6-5	CASSDPIDRETQYF
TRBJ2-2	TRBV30	CAWSLRLNTGELFF
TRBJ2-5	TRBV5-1	CASSRRGTGARNQETQYF
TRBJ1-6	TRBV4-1	CASSQDTGQNNSPLHF
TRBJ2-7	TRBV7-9	CASSALAGGAYEQYF
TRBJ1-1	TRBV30	CAWAIRGSTEAFF
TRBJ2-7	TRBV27	CASSFLSGQQYF
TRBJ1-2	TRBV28	CASSEIWGVSGDGYTF
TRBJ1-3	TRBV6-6	CASSYSTGDRNTIYF
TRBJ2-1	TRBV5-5	CASSRVGTAYNEQFF
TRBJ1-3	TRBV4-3	CASSQGTGALGNTIYF
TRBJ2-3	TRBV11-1	CASSSDLIRTDTQYF
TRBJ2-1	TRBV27	CASRESGLADYNEQFF
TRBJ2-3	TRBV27	CASSPYSTDTQYF
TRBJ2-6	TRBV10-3	CAISGGQGRSGANVLTF
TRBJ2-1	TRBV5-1	CASSPSGAVSNEQFF
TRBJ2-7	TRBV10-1	CASSSRTSGIGPYPSTEQYF
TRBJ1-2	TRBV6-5	CASSLGKGSYTF
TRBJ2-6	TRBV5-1	CASSLELAGSTGANVLTF
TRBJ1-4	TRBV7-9	CASSSSPGQGRRNEKLFF
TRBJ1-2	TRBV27	CASSLSPGTYGYTF
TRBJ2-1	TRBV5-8	CASSAQGASYNEQFF
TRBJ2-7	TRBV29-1	CSVYGQASYEQYF
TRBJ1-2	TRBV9	CASSPGQGRNYGYTF
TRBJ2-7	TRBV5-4	CASSLYDNTPYEQYF
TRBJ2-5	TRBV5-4	CASSSRLGGETQYF
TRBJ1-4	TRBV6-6	CASSTPGGSNEKLFF
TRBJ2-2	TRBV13	CASSFGNTGELFF
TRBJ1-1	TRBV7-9	CASSLGIGGDAEAFF
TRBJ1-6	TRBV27	CASSSGSYNSPLHF
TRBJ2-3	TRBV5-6	CASSRGQGVRTQYF
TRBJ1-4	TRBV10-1	CASSRTANEKLFF
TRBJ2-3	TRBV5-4	CASSIRLAGDGDTQYF
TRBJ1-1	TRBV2	CASEGGLNTEAFF
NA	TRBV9	CASSVAVGGYEQYF
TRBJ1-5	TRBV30	CAWSGRDNQPQHF
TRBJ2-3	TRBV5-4	CASSLYVTGGVDTQYF
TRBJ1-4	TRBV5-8	CASSQDRGVSNEKLFF
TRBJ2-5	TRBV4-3	CASSLQGTSGQETQYF
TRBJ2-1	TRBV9	CASSISGSSWDEQFF
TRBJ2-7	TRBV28	CATLVYGSNYEQYF
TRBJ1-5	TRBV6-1	CASTTGPNQPQHF
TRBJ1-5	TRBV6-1	CASSEVPGNQPQHF
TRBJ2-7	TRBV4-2	CASSPRGAGHSYEQYF
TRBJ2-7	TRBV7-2	CASSLGGSGLAYEQYF
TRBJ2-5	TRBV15	CATSRQLAGDFRVGKETQYF
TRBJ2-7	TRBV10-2	CATAPGQGRREQYF
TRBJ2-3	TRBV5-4	CASSFRLITDTQYF
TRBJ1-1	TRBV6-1	CASSTLERGYTEAFF
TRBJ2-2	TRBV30	CAWSVGDTGELFF
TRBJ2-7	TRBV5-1	CASSSTTSGGSYEQYF
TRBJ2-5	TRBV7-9	CASSGGTGEQETQYF